These T cell receptor beta chains were read from a single sample in a study of CD8 T cells in Susac syndrome. TCRdb itself ran the immunoSEQ multiplex PCR reads through MiXCR, one entry per CDR3 protein. Of approximately 180,000 distinct CDR3 sequences in the sample, nearly 97% were seen once. Sequencing used CD4+ T cells from PBMCs. The source is a human donor with multiple sclerosis. CDR3s include the opening cysteine and the closing phenylalanine or tryptophan.

J: TRBJ1-6; V: TRBV25-1; CDR3: CASIGYNSPLHF
J: TRBJ2-2; V: TRBV5-6; CDR3: CASSLVAWTGGVGELFF
J: TRBJ2-3; V: TRBV29-1; CDR3: CSVAEGSTDTQYF
J: TRBJ1-1; V: TRBV5-1; CDR3: CASSSGQGASTEAFF
J: TRBJ2-4; V: TRBV15; CDR3: CATSRDTPQTSGGNIQYF
J: TRBJ2-6; V: TRBV15; CDR3: CATSFGHASGANVLTF
J: TRBJ2-5; V: TRBV29-1; CDR3: CSVGASLETQYF
J: TRBJ1-1; V: TRBV30; CDR3: CAWRDFSRKGVDTEAFF
J: TRBJ1-4; V: TRBV5-1; CDR3: CASSSTFGGIEKLFF
J: TRBJ1-2; V: TRBV20-1; CDR3: CSARLLGGYTF
J: TRBJ2-1; V: TRBV29-1; CDR3: CSVEGVQGSSYNEQFF
J: TRBJ2-7; V: TRBV4-3; CDR3: CASSARRGNSYEQYF
J: TRBJ2-3; V: TRBV9; CDR3: CASSVRGVPPLEQYF
J: TRBJ2-2; V: TRBV12-3/TRBV12-4; CDR3: CASSPLLPGELFF
J: TRBJ1-5; V: TRBV30; CDR3: CAWSGQGFGPQHF
J: TRBJ2-3; V: TRBV9; CDR3: CASSGTVVLTDTQYF
J: TRBJ1-1; V: TRBV18; CDR3: CASSPPLTQAFF
J: TRBJ2-1; V: TRBV27; CDR3: CASSLYTGGLHNEQFF
J: TRBJ1-1; V: TRBV20-1; CDR3: CSASGGVNTEAFF
J: TRBJ2-7; V: TRBV3-1; CDR3: CASSQDIPDTDYEQYF
J: TRBJ1-1; V: TRBV20-1; CDR3: CTTPGLLNTEAFF
J: TRBJ1-2; V: TRBV20-1; CDR3: CSPTVTPEGGYTF
J: TRBJ1-2; V: TRBV5-1; CDR3: CASSLDVRGYTF
J: TRBJ2-7; V: TRBV29-1; CDR3: CSVPGQGAGEQYF
J: TRBJ1-5; V: TRBV30; CDR3: CAWSGQEIQPQHF
J: TRBJ2-7; V: TRBV7-8; CDR3: CASSSGGTSYEQYF
J: TRBJ1-5; V: TRBV25-1; CDR3: CASSFREGPQHF
J: TRBJ1-2; V: TRBV5-1; CDR3: CASSLGPGEDYGYTF
J: TRBJ1-6; V: TRBV20-1; CDR3: CSARVGNSPLHF
J: TRBJ2-7; V: TRBV20-1; CDR3: CSALRGASGGYEQYF
J: TRBJ1-2; V: TRBV24-1; CDR3: CATSQDSRGNFYGYTF
J: TRBJ2-7; V: TRBV29-1; CDR3: CSVAPGQALSYEQYF
J: TRBJ2-3; V: TRBV6-2/TRBV6-3; CDR3: CASSLLGSTDTQYF
J: TRBJ1-2; V: TRBV20-1; CDR3: CSARGWTGGGYGYTF
J: TRBJ1-2; V: TRBV10-3; CDR3: CAIKGGAGYTF
J: TRBJ2-5; V: TRBV9; CDR3: CASSVGPVETQYF
J: TRBJ2-6; V: TRBV12-3/TRBV12-4; CDR3: CASTLHGGGANVLTF
J: TRBJ1-1; V: TRBV20-1; CDR3: CSATMRGKGAFF
J: TRBJ2-1; V: TRBV7-9; CDR3: CAGEGPRNEQFF
J: TRBJ2-1; V: TRBV5-1; CDR3: CASSLGGGPGNEQFF
J: TRBJ1-1; V: TRBV20-1; CDR3: CSARKRTGGTEAFF
J: TRBJ2-4; V: TRBV4-1; CDR3: CASSQPEDIQYF
J: TRBJ1-6; V: TRBV6-5; CDR3: CASRGIGVGSPLHF
J: TRBJ1-5; V: TRBV9; CDR3: CASSVGQGNQPQHF
J: TRBJ1-1; V: TRBV3-1; CDR3: CASSRQGEAFF
J: TRBJ2-3; V: TRBV29-1; CDR3: CSVAASTDTQYF
J: TRBJ2-1; V: TRBV2; CDR3: CASSGEGRGEDEQFF
J: TRBJ1-1; V: TRBV12-3/TRBV12-4; CDR3: CASRATPYTEAFF